This T cell receptor (beta chain) was recovered during a study of blood T cell repertoires in COVID-19. Study-level information: The United States, Italy and Spain supplied acute and convalescent COVID-19 samples.

CDR1 and CDR2 from the germline V gene are SGHRS and YFSETQ. The CDR3 loop spans 12 amino acids. Trimming shortened V by 3 bases and J by 3 bases, and 7 bases separated the two germline ends. Original analysis: Scientists estimated how many nucleated cells there were by amplifying reference gene primers. Repertoires were generated with immunoSEQ multiplex PCR, while TCRdb's copy carries only in-frame clones and drops some. The D gene and trimming were derived from the DNA, and the V and J assignments and clone size from that table. The sample has about 78,000 clones, approximately 86% seen once. The chain is built from TRBV5-1 and TRBJ2-7; possibly TRBD2 for D (6 bases). The sequenced sample was peripheral blood. The TCR originated in a man between 45 and 60 years old with active or convalescent COVID-19. The CDR3 loop reads CASSSGVYEQYF. The DNA for the CDR3 is TGCGCCAGCAGCTCGGGAGTCTACGAGCAGTACTTC.